Listed here is a single TCR beta chain. Germline V CDR1 and CDR2: DFQATT, SNEGSKA (reference sequence). The CDR3 totals 16 residues. V lost 3 bases and J 0 bases, leaving 12 bases between the germline ends. The record originates from a study of blood T cell repertoires in COVID-19. On the study more broadly: Both acute and convalescent COVID-19 samples were obtained from the United States, Italy and Spain. PBMCs, B-cell-depleted T cells, or T cells provided the cDNA or gDNA that made up the material.

As originally analysed: Estimated nucleated cell counts came from reference gene primer amplification. The table came from immunoSEQ multiplex PCR; TCRdb's copy has only in-frame clones and leaves some out. That table furnishes V, J and clone size, whereas the DNA furnished D and trimming. The sample records 25,000 to 30,000 clones, about four fifths being singletons. The sequence came from a man aged 65 to 79 with acute or convalescent COVID-19. The source material was peripheral blood. This rearrangement joins TRBV20-1 to TRBJ1-6, with D unresolved. CDR3 nucleotide sequence: TGCAGTGCTAGTCGCGACACGAGCTCCTATAATTCACCCCTCCACTTT. This sequence encodes CSASRDTSSYNSPLHF.